This T cell receptor beta chain comes out of a study of cytotoxic CD8 clonotypes in ibrutinib-treated CLL. Study conclusions and caveats: Clonality (at baseline) was higher than in age-matched healthy donors and tracked circulating CD8+ T-cell counts. Contraction or stability on treatment characterized the public clonotypes, which were uncommon. A rise in clonality was seen at ibrutinib response, and a fall back toward baseline was seen at progression.

Germline V gene sequence: CDR1 SGHTA, CDR2 FQGTGA. This CDR3 has 16 amino acids. The J segment lost 2 bases and the V segment lost 5 bases, leaving 8 bases of the junction unmatched. Approximately 2 micrograms of genomic DNA came from cryopreserved PBMCs for TCR beta libraries. As to this clone: Its matching antigen is unknown.

Only in-frame clones appear in the TCRdb table, and some are missing; sequencing was by immunoSEQ multiplex PCR. Counted here are roughly 42,000 clones, about two thirds occurring once; the ten biggest clones make up 7%. The starting material was PBMCs, obtained at disease progression, from a patient treated with ibrutinib. This clonotype originated in a human donor with chronic lymphocytic leukemia. V usage is TRBV7-3 and J usage is TRBJ2-3, with TRBD2 identical over 9 bases. Here the CDR3 reads CASSQELAGPTDTQYF. The CDR3 DNA reads as TGTGCCAGCAGCCAAGAACTAGCGGGCCCCACAGATACGCAGTATTTT.